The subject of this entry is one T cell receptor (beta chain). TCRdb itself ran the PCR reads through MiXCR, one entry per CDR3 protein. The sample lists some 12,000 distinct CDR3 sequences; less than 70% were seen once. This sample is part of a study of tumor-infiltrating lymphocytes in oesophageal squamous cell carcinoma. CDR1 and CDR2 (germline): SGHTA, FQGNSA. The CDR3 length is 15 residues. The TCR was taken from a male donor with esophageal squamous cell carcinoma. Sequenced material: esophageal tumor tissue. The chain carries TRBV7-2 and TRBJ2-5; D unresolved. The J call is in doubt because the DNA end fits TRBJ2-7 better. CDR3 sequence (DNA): TGTGCCAGCAGCATGGGATCTTCCACCTCCTACGAGCAGTACTTC. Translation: CASSMGSSTSYEQYF.